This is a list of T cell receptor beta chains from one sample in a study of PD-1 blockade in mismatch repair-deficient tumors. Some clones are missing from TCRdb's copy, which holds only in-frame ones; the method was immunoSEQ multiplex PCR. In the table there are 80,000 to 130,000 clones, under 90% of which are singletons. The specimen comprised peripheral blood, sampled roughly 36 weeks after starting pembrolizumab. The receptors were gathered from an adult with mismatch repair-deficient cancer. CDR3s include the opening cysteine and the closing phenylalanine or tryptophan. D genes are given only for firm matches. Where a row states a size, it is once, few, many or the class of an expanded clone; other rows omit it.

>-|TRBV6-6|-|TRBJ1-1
CASSYGGVRGTEAFF
TGTGCCAGCAGTTACGGCGGGGTTAGGGGCACTGAAGCTTTCTTT
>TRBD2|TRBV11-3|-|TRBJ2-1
CASSLASGPYNEQFF
TGTGCCAGCAGCTTAGCTAGCGGCCCCTACAATGAGCAGTTCTTC
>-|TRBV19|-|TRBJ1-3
CASSDGRAGLSGNTIYF
TGTGCCAGTAGTGATGGTCGGGCAGGCCTCTCTGGAAACACCATATATTTT
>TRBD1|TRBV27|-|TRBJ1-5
CASSLGGGAGQPQHF
TGTGCCAGCAGTTTAGGAGGGGGCGCGGGTCAGCCCCAGCATTTT
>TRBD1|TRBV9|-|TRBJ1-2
CASSPGDRVNYGYTF
TGTGCCAGCAGCCCGGGGGACAGAGTTAACTATGGCTACACCTTC
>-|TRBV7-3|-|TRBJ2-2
CASSLQGWGTAGELFF
TGTGCCAGCAGCTTACAGGGCTGGGGGACCGCCGGGGAGCTGTTTTTT
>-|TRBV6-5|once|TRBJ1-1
CASIGTEAFF
TGTGCCAGCATCGGGACTGAAGCTTTCTTT
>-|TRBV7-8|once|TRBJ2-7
CASSPRDSSYEQYF
TGTGCCAGCAGCCCGCGGGACAGCTCCTACGAGCAGTACTTC
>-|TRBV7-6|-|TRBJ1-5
CASSLDRGNQPQHF
TGTGCCAGCAGCTTAGACAGGGGCAATCAGCCCCAGCATTTT
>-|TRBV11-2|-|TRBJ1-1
CASSLDRGTEAFF
TGTGCCAGCAGCTTAGATCGGGGAACCGAAGCTTTCTTT
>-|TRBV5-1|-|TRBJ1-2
CASSFGGGGYTF
TGCGCCAGCAGCTTTGGCGGAGGTGGCTACACCTTC
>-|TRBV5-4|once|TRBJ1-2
CASVPSPGADYGYTF
TGTGCCAGCGTCCCATCCCCGGGGGCGGACTATGGCTACACCTTC
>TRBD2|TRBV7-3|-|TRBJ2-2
CASSPTSGSSYGGELFF
TGTGCCAGCAGCCCGACTAGCGGGAGTTCTTACGGCGGGGAGCTGTTTTTT
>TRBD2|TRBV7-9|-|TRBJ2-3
CASSPRTSPGDTQYF
TGTGCCAGCAGCCCCAGGACTAGCCCAGGAGATACGCAGTATTTT
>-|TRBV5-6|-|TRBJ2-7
CASSSVARVSHEQYF
TGTGCCAGCAGCTCGGTCGCCAGGGTTAGCCACGAGCAGTACTTC
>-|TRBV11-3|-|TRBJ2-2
CASSLEGTRSTGELFF
TGTGCCAGCAGCTTAGAAGGCACAAGAAGCACCGGGGAGCTGTTTTTT
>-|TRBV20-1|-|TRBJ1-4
CSTGRGEKLFF
TGCAGCACAGGACGGGGTGAAAAACTGTTTTTT
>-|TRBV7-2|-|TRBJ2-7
CASSTRNRLDWGFAYEQYF
TGTGCCAGCAGCACTCGAAACCGATTGGACTGGGGGTTTGCCTACGAGCAGTACTTC
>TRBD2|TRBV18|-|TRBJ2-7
CASSIAGGPYEQYF
TGTGCCAGCTCAATAGCGGGAGGGCCCTACGAGCAGTACTTC
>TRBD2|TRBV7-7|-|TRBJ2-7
CASSLAISGSEQYF
TGTGCTAGCAGCTTAGCTATTAGCGGGAGCGAGCAGTACTTC
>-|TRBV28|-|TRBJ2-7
CASSLYTEQYF
TGTGCCAGCAGTTTATACACCGAGCAGTACTTC
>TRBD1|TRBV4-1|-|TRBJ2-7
CASSPRDRAYEQYF
TGCGCCAGCAGCCCACGGGACAGAGCCTACGAGCAGTACTTC
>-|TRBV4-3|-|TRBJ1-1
CASTETGEITEAFF
TGCGCCAGCACCGAAACCGGAGAGATCACTGAAGCTTTCTTT
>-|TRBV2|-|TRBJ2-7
CASSFSPTVYEQYF
TGTGCCAGCAGTTTTTCACCGACAGTCTACGAGCAGTACTTC